Listed below are T cell receptor beta chains from one sample, sequenced in a study of Ad26.COV2.S vaccination and SARS-CoV-2 variants. Some clones are missing from TCRdb's copy, which holds only in-frame ones; the method was immunoSEQ multiplex PCR. The profile shows about 380,000 clones, roughly four fifths of them singletons. This material consisted of peripheral blood, taken in a trial of Ad26.COV2.S vaccine versus placebo. The origin of the receptors is a person aged 18 to 65 who received the Ad26.COV2.S COVID-19 vaccine or a placebo. CDR3s leave out the opening cysteine and the closing phenylalanine or tryptophan.

J,V,CDR3
TRBJ2-2,TRBV3-1/TRBV3-2,ASSQKPGELF
TRBJ1-1,TRBV7-6,ASSLGGGGGAF
TRBJ2-2,TRBV28,ASIGDGAGELF
TRBJ1-2,TRBV20-1,SALNYGYT
TRBJ1-5,TRBV11-2,ASSRPPQQASNQPQH
TRBJ2-7,TRBV5-6,ASSLAGEGVWEQY
TRBJ1-4,TRBV7-2,ASSLVPGTTNEKLF
TRBJ1-1,TRBV27,ASRAPGAVLTEAF
TRBJ2-5,TRBV15,ATSREGFETQY
TRBJ2-6,TRBV5-8,ASSHDRISTGANVLT
TRBJ1-4,TRBV2,ASRATREKLF
TRBJ2-1,TRBV20-1,SARVNGEQF
TRBJ1-5,TRBV27,ASSLVVSQPQH
TRBJ2-1,TRBV11-2,ASSWTGNEQF
TRBJ2-1,TRBV27,ASSLSTPSPEQF
TRBJ1-6,TRBV7-2,ASSLGLSPLH
TRBJ2-1,TRBV11-2,ASSSQIYNEQF
TRBJ1-2,TRBV29-1,SVAESGLSYT
TRBJ2-3,TRBV4-1,ASSQRASGRVDTQY
TRBJ2-1,TRBV19,ASTTSDSSYNEQF
TRBJ1-2,TRBV5-8,ASSFSGINYGYT
TRBJ2-2,TRBV14,ASSQEPWGQNTGELF
TRBJ2-1,TRBV4-1,ASSQDIRGPSNEQF